The source of this T cell receptor (beta chain) is a study of shared clonotypes between healthy human individuals. Study information: Three CD4 naive, three CD4 memory, two CD8 naive and one CD8 memory plate were used per donor. Study-wide results and limits: Rarefaction curves obtained for sorted subsets showed sequencing incomplete despite large depth.

Germline loops: CDR1 SGHRS, CDR2 YFSETQ. The CDR3 is made up of 14 amino acids. V was clipped by 0 bases and J by 2 bases, with 9 bases between them. Comment on this clone: Antigen specificity is unknown.

Replicate PCRs run on sorted subsets employed 150 to 250 ng DNA, around 31,000 T cell genomes. Produced via immunoSEQ multiplex PCR; TCRdb's table is partial and in-frame only. Of 550,000 to 700,000 clones listed, 73% are singletons. The rearrangement uses TRBV5-1 and TRBJ2-7, with D uncertain. What was sequenced was memory CD4+ T cells sorted from blood. Specified subset: CD45RA-negative fraction. The receptor was derived from a woman aged 25-40 years in good health. The CDR3 region has the DNA TGCGCCAGCAGCTTGGATCTCGCTACCTACGAGCAGTACTTC. Translating it yields CASSLDLATYEQYF.